This T cell receptor (beta chain) was identified during a study of regulatory T cells in long-lasting Graves disease. Study-level background: Freshly diagnosed Graves' patients had used antithyroid drugs for under 3 months.

Investigators prepared the TCR beta libraries by applying iRepertoire HTBI primers and Arm-PCR of CDR3 regions. In TCRdb, the multiplex PCR reads were re-called with MiXCR into one record per CDR3 protein. The table shows 450,000 to 650,000 distinct CDR3 sequences, with roughly 16% occurring only once. CDR1 and CDR2 (germline): SGHRS, YFSETQ. With 4 bases removed from V and 6 bases from J, the gap between germline ends came to 14 bases. The CDR3 consists of 14 residues. Time point given: newly diagnosed GD, antithyroid drugs for less than 3 months. RNA isolated from PBMCs was used to make the TCR library. Patients all came to the study from an endocrinology department in Xi'an, China. The same data also contributed to another study, on T cells in Graves' hyperthyroidism and ophthalmopathy. From that study: Primed by the HTBI set, a first-round RT-PCR was run on the TCR CDR3.

The material sequenced was peripheral blood mononuclear cells (PBMCs), taken at new diagnosis, from a patient treated with antithyroid drugs. The genes are TRBV5-1 and TRBJ1-5, with TRBD1 as a possible D gene (5 bases). The sequence derives from a woman aged 35 to 59 with Graves disease. The CDR3 reads CASSPEGWSQPQHF. In DNA, the CDR3 is TGCGCCAGCAGCCCGGAGGGGTGGTCTCAGCCCCAGCATTTT.